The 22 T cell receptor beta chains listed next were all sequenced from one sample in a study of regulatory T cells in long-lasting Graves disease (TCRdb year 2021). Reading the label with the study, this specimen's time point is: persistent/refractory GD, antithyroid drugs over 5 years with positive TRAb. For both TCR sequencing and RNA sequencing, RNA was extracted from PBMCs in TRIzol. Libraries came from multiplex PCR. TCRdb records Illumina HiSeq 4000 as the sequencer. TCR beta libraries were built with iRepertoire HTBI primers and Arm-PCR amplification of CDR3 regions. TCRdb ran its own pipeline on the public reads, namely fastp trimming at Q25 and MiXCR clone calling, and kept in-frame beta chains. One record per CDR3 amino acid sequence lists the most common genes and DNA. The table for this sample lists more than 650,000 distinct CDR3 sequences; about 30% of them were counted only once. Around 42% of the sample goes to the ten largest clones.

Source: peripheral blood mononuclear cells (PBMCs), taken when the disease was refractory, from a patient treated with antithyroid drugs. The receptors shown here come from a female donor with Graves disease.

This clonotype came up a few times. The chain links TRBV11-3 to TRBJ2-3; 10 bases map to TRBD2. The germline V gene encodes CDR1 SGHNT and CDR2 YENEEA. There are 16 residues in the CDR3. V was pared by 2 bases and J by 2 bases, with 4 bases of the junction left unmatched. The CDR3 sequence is CASSLRTSGDTDTQYF. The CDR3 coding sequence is TGTGCCAGCAGCTTACGGACTAGCGGAGACACAGATACGCAGTATTTT.

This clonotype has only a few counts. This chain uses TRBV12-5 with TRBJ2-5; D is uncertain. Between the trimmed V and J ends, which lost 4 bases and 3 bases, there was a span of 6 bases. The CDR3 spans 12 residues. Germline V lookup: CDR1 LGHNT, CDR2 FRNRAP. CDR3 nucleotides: TGTGCTAGTGGTTGGAGTGAAGAGACCCAGTACTTC. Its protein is CASGWSEETQYF.

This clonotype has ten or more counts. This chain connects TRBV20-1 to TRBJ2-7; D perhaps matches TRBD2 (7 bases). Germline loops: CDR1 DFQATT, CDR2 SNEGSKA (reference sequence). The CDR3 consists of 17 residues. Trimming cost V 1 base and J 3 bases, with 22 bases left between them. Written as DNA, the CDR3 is TGCAGTGCTAGAGGCGGGAGAGGAAGGGGGATCATCTACGAGCAGTACTTC. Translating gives CSARGGRGRGIIYEQYF.

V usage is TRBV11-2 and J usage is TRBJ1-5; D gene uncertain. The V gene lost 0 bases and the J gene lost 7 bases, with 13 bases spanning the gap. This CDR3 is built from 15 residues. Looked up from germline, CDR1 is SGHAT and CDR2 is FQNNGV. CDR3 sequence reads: CASSLDVGIGQPQHF. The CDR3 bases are TGTGCCAGCAGCTTAGATGTAGGGATAGGGCAGCCCCAGCATTTT.

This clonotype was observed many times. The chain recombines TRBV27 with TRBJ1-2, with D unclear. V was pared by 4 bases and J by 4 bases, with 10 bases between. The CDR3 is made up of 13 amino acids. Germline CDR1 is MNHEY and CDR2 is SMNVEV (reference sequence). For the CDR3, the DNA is TGTGCCAGCAGTTCACACTCTCCCTATGGCTACACCTTC. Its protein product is CASSSHSPYGYTF.

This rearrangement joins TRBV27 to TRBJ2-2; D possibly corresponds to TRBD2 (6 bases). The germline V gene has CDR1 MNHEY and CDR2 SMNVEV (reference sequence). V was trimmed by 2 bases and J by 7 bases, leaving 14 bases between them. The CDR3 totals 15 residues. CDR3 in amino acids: CASSLRGVGGGELFF. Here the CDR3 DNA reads TGTGCCAGCAGTTTACGTGGCGTGGGGGGCGGGGAGCTGTTTTTT.

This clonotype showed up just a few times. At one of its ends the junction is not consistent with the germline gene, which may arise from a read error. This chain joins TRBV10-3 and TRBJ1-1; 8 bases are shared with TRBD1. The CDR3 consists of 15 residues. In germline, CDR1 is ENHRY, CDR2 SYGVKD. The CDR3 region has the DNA TGTGCCAGCAGTACCCGGACAGGGATAGCCACTGAAGCTTTCTTT. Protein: CASSTRTGIATEAFF.

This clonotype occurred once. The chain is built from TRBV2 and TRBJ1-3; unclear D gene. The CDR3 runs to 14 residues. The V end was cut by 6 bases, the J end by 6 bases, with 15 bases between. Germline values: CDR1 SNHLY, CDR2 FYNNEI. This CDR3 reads CASSLAGILNTIYF. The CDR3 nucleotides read TGTGCCAGCAGCTTAGCCGGGATCCTAAACACCATATATTTT.

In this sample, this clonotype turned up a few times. CDR3 residues: CASSESGVRETQYF. CDR3 sequence (DNA): TGTGCCAGCAGTGAATCAGGGGTCAGGGAGACCCAGTACTTC. The J gene is TRBJ2-5, the V gene TRBV25-1, with D possibly being TRBD1 (6 bases). CDR1 MGHDK and CDR2 SYGVNS come from the germline V gene. V was pared by 1 base and J by 5 bases, with 11 bases between. The CDR3 loop spans 14 amino acids. Looking up the rest from reference TRBV25-1 and TRBJ2-5 gives the full variable domain: EADIYQTPRYLVIGTGKKITLECSQTMGHDKMYWYQQDPGMELHLIHYSYGVNSTEKGDLSSESTVSRIRTEHFPLTLESARPSHTSQYLCASSESGVRETQYFGPGTRLLVL.

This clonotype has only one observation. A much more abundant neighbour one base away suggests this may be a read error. The CDR3 DNA reads TGTGCCATCAGTGAGGAGTACACTGAAGCTTTCTTT. Its protein is CAISEEYTEAFF. This chain uses TRBV10-3 with TRBJ1-1; D is uncertain. V was clipped by 2 bases and J by 3 bases, with 4 bases between them. Looked up from germline, CDR1 is ENHRY and CDR2 is SYGVKD. CDR3 length: 12 residues.

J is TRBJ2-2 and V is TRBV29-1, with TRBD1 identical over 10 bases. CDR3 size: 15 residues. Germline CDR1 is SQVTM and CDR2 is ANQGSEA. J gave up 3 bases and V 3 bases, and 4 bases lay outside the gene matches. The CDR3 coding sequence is TGCAGCGTTGAGGGACAGGGGCCGTACACCGGGGAGCTGTTTTTT. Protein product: CSVEGQGPYTGELFF.

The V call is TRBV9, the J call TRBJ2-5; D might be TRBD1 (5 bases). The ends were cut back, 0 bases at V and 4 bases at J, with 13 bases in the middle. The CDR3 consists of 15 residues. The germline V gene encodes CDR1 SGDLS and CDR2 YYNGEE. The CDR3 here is CASSVGLQVIETQYF. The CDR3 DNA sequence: TGTGCCAGCAGCGTAGGGCTACAGGTCATAGAGACCCAGTACTTC.

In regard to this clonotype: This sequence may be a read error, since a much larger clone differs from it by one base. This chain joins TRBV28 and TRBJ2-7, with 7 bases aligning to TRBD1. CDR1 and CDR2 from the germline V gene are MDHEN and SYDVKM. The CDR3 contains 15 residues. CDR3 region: CASCLLWTGTYEQYF. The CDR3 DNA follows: TGTGCCAGCTGTTTATTGTGGACAGGAACCTACGAGCAGTACTTC.

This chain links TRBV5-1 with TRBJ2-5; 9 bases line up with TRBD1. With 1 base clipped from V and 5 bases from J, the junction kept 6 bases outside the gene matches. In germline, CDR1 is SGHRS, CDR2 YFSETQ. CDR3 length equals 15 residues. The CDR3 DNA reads TGCGCCAGCAGCTTGAGGACAGGGGCGGTGGAGACCCAGTACTTC. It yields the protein CASSLRTGAVETQYF.

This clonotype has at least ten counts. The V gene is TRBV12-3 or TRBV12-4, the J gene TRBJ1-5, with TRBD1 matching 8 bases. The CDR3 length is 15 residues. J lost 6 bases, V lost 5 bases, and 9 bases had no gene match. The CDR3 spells CASSPSDRGAQPQHF. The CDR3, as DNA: TGTGCCAGCAGTCCCTCCGACAGGGGAGCTCAGCCCCAGCATTTT.

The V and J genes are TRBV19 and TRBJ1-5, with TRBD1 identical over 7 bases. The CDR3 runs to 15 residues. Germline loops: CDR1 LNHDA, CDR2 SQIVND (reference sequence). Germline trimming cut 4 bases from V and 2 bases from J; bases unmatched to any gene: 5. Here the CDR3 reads CASSKGGGGNQPQHF. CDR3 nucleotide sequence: TGTGCCAGTAGTAAAGGAGGGGGCGGCAATCAGCCCCAGCATTTT.

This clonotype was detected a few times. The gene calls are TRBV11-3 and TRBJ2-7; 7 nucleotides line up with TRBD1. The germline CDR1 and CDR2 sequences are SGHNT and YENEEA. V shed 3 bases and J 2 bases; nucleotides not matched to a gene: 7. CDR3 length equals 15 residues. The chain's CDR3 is CASSLGDRAPYEQYF. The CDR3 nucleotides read TGTGCCAGCAGCTTGGGGGACAGAGCCCCCTACGAGCAGTACTTC.

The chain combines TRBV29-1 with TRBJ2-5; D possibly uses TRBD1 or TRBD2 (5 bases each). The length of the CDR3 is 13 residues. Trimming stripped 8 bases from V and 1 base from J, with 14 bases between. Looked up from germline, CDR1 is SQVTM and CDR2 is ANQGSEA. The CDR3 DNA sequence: TGCAGCTTCGGGACCCCGCCCCAAGAGACCCAGTACTTC. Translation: CSFGTPPQETQYF.

Here the CDR3 DNA reads TGTGCCAGCAGCTTAGGGACCGAGCCTTCCTACGAGCAGTACTTC. This sequence encodes CASSLGTEPSYEQYF. The V and J genes are TRBV7-3 and TRBJ2-7, with D possibly called TRBD1 or TRBD2 (5 bases each). CDR1 SGHTA and CDR2 FQGTGA come from the germline V gene. V lost 2 bases, J lost 1 base, and 12 bases lay in between. There are 15 residues in the CDR3.

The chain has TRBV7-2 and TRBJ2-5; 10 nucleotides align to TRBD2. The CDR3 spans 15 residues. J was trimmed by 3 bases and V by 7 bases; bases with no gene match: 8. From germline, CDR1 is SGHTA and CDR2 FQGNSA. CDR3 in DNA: TGTGCCAGCACCAACGGTGGACTAGCGGAAGAGACCCAGTACTTC. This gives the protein CASTNGGLAEETQYF.

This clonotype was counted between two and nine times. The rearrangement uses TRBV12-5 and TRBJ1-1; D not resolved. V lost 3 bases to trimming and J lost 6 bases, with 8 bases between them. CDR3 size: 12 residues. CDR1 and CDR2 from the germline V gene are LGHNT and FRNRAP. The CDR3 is CASGFWSSEAFF. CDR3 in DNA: TGTGCTAGTGGTTTTTGGAGTTCTGAAGCTTTCTTT.

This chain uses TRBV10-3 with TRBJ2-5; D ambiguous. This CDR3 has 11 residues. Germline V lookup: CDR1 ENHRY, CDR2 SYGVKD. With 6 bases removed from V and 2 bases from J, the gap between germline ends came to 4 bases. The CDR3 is CAIRGQETQYF. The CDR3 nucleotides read TGTGCCATCAGGGGGCAAGAGACCCAGTACTTC.